This T cell receptor beta chain stems from a study of CD8+CD57+ T cells in acquired aplastic anemia (dated by TCRdb to between 2018 and 2020). The study in broad terms: A mean of approximately 2.9 ug of DNA, ranging from roughly 0.2 to 27.4 ug, was extracted from sorted CD4+ and CD8+ cells.

Broader findings and caveats from the paper: Although roughly 30 CD8+ CDR3 sequences were shared by patients and controls, these sequences appeared highly expressed in patients and within the immunodominant clones of patients. CD8+ Simpson's diversity did not differ significantly between patients and healthy controls (P=0.060).

In the study, sorted CD4+ and CD8+ blood T cells from patients with severe aplastic anemia and from healthy subjects underwent deep sequencing of TCR repertoires. Ficoll-Paque density gradient centrifugation was used to isolate peripheral blood mononuclear cells. CD4+ and CD8+ T cells were sorted by FACS or magnetic beads before DNA extraction. The V end gives up 6 bases and the J end 3 bases, leaving 14 bases in the junction not matched to a gene. From the cysteine through the phenylalanine, the CDR3 covers 16 amino acids. The retained sequence is limited to the CDR3, 48 bases, with the frame set at the first base. Taken from the germline V gene (reference sequence), the CDR1 and CDR2 loops are DFQATT and SNEGSKA. Concerning this clonotype: No cognate antigen has been identified for it. Per-base quality was not reported, and no clone a single base away is much larger than it.

Genomic DNA served as template for TCR beta VDJ combination and CDR3 sequence profiling. An Illumina HiSeq 2000 was the platform used for TCR repertoire sequencing. The paper's processing steps were these. Repertoires were assessed using TRBV/TRBJ rearrangement plots, CDR3 size and DJ length profiles, and Simpson's diversity index. Whichever DNA sequence was most abundant in the deep sequencing data was defined as the immunodominant clone. CDR3 amino acid sequences were checked for sharing between subjects and were compared against published repertoires and the VDJdb database. TCRdb took the public reads, trimmed them with fastp at Q25, ran MiXCR for clone calling and kept in-frame beta chains. Rows matching on CDR3 protein sequence are summarized as one entry with the most common DNA and genes. The V and J calls reflect TCRdb's pipeline rather than the authors' work. Across this sample there are about 270,000 distinct CDR3 sequences, with approximately 55% seen only once. The top ten clones comprise 8% of the sample.

Sequenced: sorted CD4+, CD8+, or CD8+CD57+ T cells (not recorded which) from PBMCs. The receptor's source is a human donor with severe aplastic anemia or a healthy control (not recorded which). The sequence joins TRBV20-1 to TRBJ2-7; 10 junctional bases match TRBD2. The CDR3 amino acid sequence is: CSASSLSSGGLYEQYF. The DNA reads as follows: TGCAGTGCCAGCAGTTTATCTAGCGGGGGACTCTACGAGCAGTACTTC.